One sample yielded the 27 T cell receptor beta chains listed below, sequenced in a study of glioma-infiltrating T cells after dendritic cell vaccination. Sequencing was performed with immunoSEQ multiplex PCR; in TCRdb, only in-frame clones are kept and a portion is missing. The sample carries 90,000 to 110,000 clones, roughly 89% recorded once. Time point denoted: after dendritic cell vaccination, including at tumor progression/relapse. The sequences come from blood, collected after dendritic cell vaccination. The origin of the receptors is a human donor with glioblastoma.

V is TRBV9 and J is TRBJ1-1; no clear D gene. Germline values: CDR1 SGDLS, CDR2 YYNGEE. The CDR3 length is 14 residues. Between the trimmed V and J ends, which lost 3 bases and 1 base, there was a span of 10 bases. In nucleotides, the CDR3 is TGTGCCAGCAGCGAGACATTGACGAACACTGAAGCTTTCTTT. Encoded protein: CASSETLTNTEAFF.

The chain is built from TRBV12-5 and TRBJ2-5, with 8 bases matching TRBD1. Per the germline V gene, CDR1 is LGHNT and CDR2 is FRNRAP. The length of the CDR3 is 14 residues. V shed 5 bases, J shed 4 bases, and the junction held 6 bases outside the gene matches. CDR3 in amino acids: CASGLRGTGETQYF. DNA of the CDR3: TGTGCTAGTGGTCTTCGCGGGACAGGAGAGACCCAGTACTTC.

This clone appeared once. J is TRBJ2-5 and V is TRBV4-1; TRBD2 matches at 11 bases. V trimming: 3 bases; J trimming: 4 bases; junction bases outside the gene matches: 13. Germline V gene sequence: CDR1 MGHRA, CDR2 YSYEKL. The CDR3 runs to 18 residues. The CDR3 spells CASSQDDGRSGRAETQYF. The CDR3 DNA follows: TGCGCCAGCAGCCAGGACGACGGACGTAGCGGGAGGGCAGAGACCCAGTACTTC.

This sequence joins TRBV30 and TRBJ2-7, with 8 bases fitting TRBD2. V dropped 2 bases and J dropped 0; count of bases not matched to a gene: 3. This CDR3 region has 14 residues. CDR1 is GTSNPN, CDR2 SVGIG, per germline (reference sequence). CDR3 sequence: CAWSSGGHSYEQYF. CDR3 nucleotide sequence: TGTGCCTGGAGTTCGGGGGGGCACTCCTACGAGCAGTACTTC.

This chain uses TRBV5-1 with TRBJ2-3; TRBD1 agrees at 7 bases. CDR3 length: 16 residues. CDR1 is SGHRS and CDR2 is YFSETQ in the germline V gene. V shed 1 base, J shed 4 bases, and the junction held 9 bases outside the gene matches. This chain's CDR3 is CASSLRSTGQSDTQYF. The CDR3, as DNA: TGCGCCAGCAGCTTGAGATCGACAGGGCAGTCAGATACGCAGTATTTT.

This chain connects TRBV10-1 to TRBJ2-5, with 7 bases identical to TRBD2. Per the germline V gene, CDR1 is WNHNN and CDR2 is SYGVQD (reference sequence). There are 13 residues in the CDR3. V shed 3 bases, J shed 3 bases, and the junction held 1 base outside the gene matches. In nucleotides, the CDR3 is TGCGCCAGCAGTGATGCGGGAGAAGAGACCCAGTACTTC. The encoded protein is CASSDAGEETQYF.

The rearrangement uses TRBV7-9 and TRBJ1-2; 8 nucleotides line up with TRBD1. Per germline, CDR1 SEHNR and CDR2 FQNEAQ (reference sequence). V shed 4 bases and J 7 bases; nucleotides not matched to a gene: 11. CDR3 length: 15 amino acids. DNA for the CDR3: TGTGCCAGCAGCTCCTTGGACAGGGAGGATGTTGGCTACACCTTC. Protein sequence: CASSSLDREDVGYTF.

The chain links TRBV6-4 to TRBJ2-3; D remains unclear. The V and J ends lost 8 bases and 2 bases respectively, with 20 bases between them. The CDR3 sequence is 16 residues long. Germline V gene lookup returns CDR1 MRHNA and CDR2 SNTAGT. The CDR3 spells CASAPGGSSITDTQYF. CDR3 sequence (DNA): TGTGCCAGCGCTCCCGGCGGCTCCTCTATCACAGATACGCAGTATTTT.

J is TRBJ2-1 and V is TRBV5-1, with TRBD1 matching over 7 bases. This CDR3 comprises 14 residues. The germline V gene encodes CDR1 SGHRS and CDR2 YFSETQ. V shed 5 bases and J 3 bases; nucleotides not matched to a gene: 5. CDR3 sequence (DNA): TGCGCCAGCAGAACCGGGACAGTCTACAATGAGCAGTTCTTC. It encodes CASRTGTVYNEQFF.

The chain couples TRBV5-1 to TRBJ2-3; 10 nucleotides agree with TRBD2. J gave up 4 bases and V 0 bases, and 5 bases lay outside the gene matches. In germline, CDR1 is SGHRS, CDR2 YFSETQ. The CDR3 spans 16 residues. The CDR3 DNA sequence: TGCGCCAGCAGCTTGGTAGTAGCGGGGGGTGCAGATACGCAGTATTTT. It is translated as CASSLVVAGGADTQYF. Looking up the rest from reference TRBV5-1 and TRBJ2-3 gives the full variable domain: KAGVTQTPRYLIKTRGQQVTLSCSPISGHRSVSWYQQTPGQGLQFLFEYFSETQRNKGNFPGRFSGRQFSNSRSEMNVSTLELGDSALYLCASSLVVAGGADTQYFGPGTRLTVL.

This chain links TRBV19 with TRBJ1-1; D unclear. Germline lookup yields CDR1 LNHDA and CDR2 SQIVND (reference sequence). The CDR3 has 11 residues. Trimming removed 7 bases at V and 3 bases at J, with 6 bases between. CDR3 amino acids: CASTEDTEAFF. DNA of the CDR3: TGTGCCAGTACGGAGGACACTGAAGCTTTCTTT.

This clone was found a few times. V is TRBV15 and J is TRBJ1-2, with D possibly matching TRBD1 (6 bases). CDR3 size: 15 residues. CDR1 and CDR2 from the germline V gene are LNHNV and YYDKDF (reference sequence). The germline V and J ends were trimmed by 0 bases and 6 bases, with 14 bases remaining between them. CDR3 residues: CATSRDSTGSNGYTF. CDR3 coding DNA: TGTGCCACCAGCAGAGATTCAACAGGGTCTAATGGCTACACCTTC.

This chain connects TRBV2 to TRBJ2-5; D possibly corresponds to TRBD2 (6 bases). CDR3 length equals 12 residues. Looked up from germline, CDR1 is SNHLY and CDR2 is FYNNEI. The V and J ends lost 7 bases and 9 bases respectively, with 15 bases between them. CDR3 residues: CASTWGEEAQYF. The CDR3, as DNA: TGTGCCAGCACTTGGGGGGAAGAAGCCCAGTACTTC. Drawing the rest from reference TRBV2 and TRBJ2-5, the complete variable domain is EPEVTQTPSHQVTQMGQEVILRCVPISNHLYFYWYRQILGQKVEFLVSFYNNEISEKSEIFDDQFSVERPDGSNFTLKIRSTKLEDSAMYFCASTWGEEAQYFGPGTRLLVL.

This chain connects TRBV14 to TRBJ1-2, with a possible D match to TRBD1 (6 bases). The CDR3 sequence is 14 residues long. V gave up 4 bases and J gave up 1 base, with 10 bases separating them. The germline CDR1 and CDR2 sequences are SGHDN and FVKESK. In DNA form, the CDR3 reads TGTGCCAGCAGCCGGGACATATATAACTATGGCTACACCTTC. Translation gives CASSRDIYNYGYTF.

V is TRBV30 and J is TRBJ1-6; the D gene is possibly TRBD1 (6 bases). Germline V lookup: CDR1 GTSNPN, CDR2 SVGIG (reference sequence). Trimming left V 0 bases short and J 8 bases short, with 14 bases between. The CDR3 has 15 amino acids. The CDR3 region is CAWSVLGQGHSPLHF. In DNA form, the CDR3 reads TGTGCCTGGAGTGTTTTAGGGCAGGGGCATTCACCCCTCCACTTT.

The chain links TRBV19 to TRBJ2-1; 11 positions match TRBD2. V lost 6 bases, J lost 0 bases, and 16 bases stayed unmatched. Germline V gives CDR1 LNHDA, CDR2 SQIVND (reference sequence). This CDR3 contains 20 residues. In DNA, the CDR3 is TGTGCCAGTAGGACCGTGGGACTAGCGGACGTGGATAGCTCCTACAATGAGCAGTTCTTC. This encodes CASRTVGLADVDSSYNEQFF.

The genes are TRBV6-6 and TRBJ1-5; 8 bases map to TRBD1. The V gene's germline CDR1 is MNHNY and CDR2 SVGAGI (reference sequence). The ends lost 5 bases at V and 9 bases at J; junction bases unmatched: 12. The CDR3 totals 15 residues. Here the CDR3 reads CASSRSGQGDRPQHF. The CDR3 DNA reads as TGTGCCAGCAGTCGATCAGGACAGGGCGATAGGCCCCAGCATTTT.

The chain joins TRBV19 to TRBJ1-6; TRBD1 matches at 9 bases. Per the germline V gene, CDR1 is LNHDA and CDR2 is SQIVND (reference sequence). The trim removed 5 bases at V and 7 bases at J, leaving 12 bases unmatched. The CDR3 has 17 residues. The CDR3 spells CASSESRGTGSNSPLHF. The DNA for the CDR3 is TGTGCCAGTAGTGAGTCTCGAGGGACAGGGTCAAATTCACCCCTCCACTTT.

V is TRBV19 and J is TRBJ1-4; tentative D call: TRBD1 (6 bases). Trimming pared 5 bases from V and 7 bases from J, leaving 14 bases between. Germline CDR1 LNHDA, CDR2 SQIVND (reference sequence). The CDR3 spans 14 residues. CDR3 nucleotides: TGTGCCAGTAGTCACACCGGACAGACTGAAAAACTGTTTTTT. Its protein product is CASSHTGQTEKLFF. Looking up the rest from reference TRBV19 and TRBJ1-4 gives the full variable domain: DGGITQSPKYLFRKEGQNVTLSCEQNLNHDAMYWYRQDPGQGLRLIYYSQIVNDFQKGDIAEGYSVSREKKESFPLTVTSAQKNPTAFYLCASSHTGQTEKLFFGSGTQLSVL.

V usage is TRBV11-2 and J usage is TRBJ2-1; the match to TRBD2 covers 9 bases. J was trimmed by 6 bases and V by 3 bases; bases with no gene match: 6. The CDR3 covers 15 residues. Germline V gives CDR1 SGHAT, CDR2 FQNNGV. The CDR3 DNA is TGTGCCAGCAGCTTCAGCGGGGGGCTCTCCAATGAGCAGTTCTTC. It codes for CASSFSGGLSNEQFF.

The J gene is TRBJ2-1, the V gene TRBV6-5, with D tentatively TRBD2 (6 bases). In germline, CDR1 is MNHEY, CDR2 SVGAGI. V lost 5 bases and J 0 bases, leaving 8 bases between the germline ends. The CDR3 covers 14 residues. CDR3 in amino acids: CASSSGLSYNEQFF. CDR3 coding DNA: TGTGCCAGCAGTAGCGGGCTCTCCTACAATGAGCAGTTCTTC.

The chain joins TRBV30 to TRBJ2-1, with D uncertain. This CDR3 contains 12 residues. V lost 0 bases, J lost 7 bases, and 7 bases lay in between. CDR1 is GTSNPN, CDR2 SVGIG, per germline (reference sequence). The CDR3 DNA sequence: TGTGCCTGGAGTGTAGAGGTAAATGAGCAGTTCTTC. Its protein is CAWSVEVNEQFF.

The rearrangement links TRBV2 to TRBJ2-2, with TRBD2 identical over 11 bases. The V segment lost 8 bases and the J segment 0 bases; nucleotides outside the gene matches: 2. The CDR3 is 15 residues long. Germline V gives CDR1 SNHLY, CDR2 FYNNEI. CDR3 protein: CASASGGSNTGELFF. Written as DNA, the CDR3 is TGTGCCAGCGCTAGCGGGGGGTCGAACACCGGGGAGCTGTTTTTT.

V usage is TRBV29-1 and J usage is TRBJ2-1, with TRBD1 matching 10 bases. The CDR3 covers 14 residues. Germline values: CDR1 SQVTM, CDR2 ANQGSEA. The V gene end was trimmed by 4 bases and the J gene end by 7 bases; junction bases not matched to a gene: 7. The CDR3 protein is CSVGLGQGKNEQFF. The CDR3 DNA follows: TGCAGCGTTGGTTTGGGACAGGGGAAGAATGAGCAGTTCTTC.

This chain links TRBV11-2 with TRBJ1-4; D call uncertain. The V gene's germline CDR1 is SGHAT and CDR2 FQNNGV. V was clipped by 2 bases and J by 4 bases, with 8 bases between them. This CDR3 has 14 amino acids. The CDR3 sequence: CASSLTGINEKLFF. The CDR3 nucleotides read TGTGCCAGCAGCTTAACCGGGATTAATGAAAAACTGTTTTTT.

The chain combines TRBV7-2 with TRBJ1-4; 7 bases align to TRBD1. CDR3 size: 14 residues. Per the germline V gene, CDR1 is SGHTA and CDR2 is FQGNSA. The ends lost 5 bases at V and 8 bases at J; junction bases unmatched: 8. The CDR3 region has the DNA TGTGCCAGCAGCGTCCAAACAGGGGACGAAAAACTGTTTTTT. Translation gives CASSVQTGDEKLFF.

This clone showed up just once. V is TRBV5-6 and J is TRBJ1-6; 7 bases agree with TRBD1. The CDR3 is 18 amino acids. The germline V gene encodes CDR1 SGHDT and CDR2 YYEEEE. V gave up 0 bases and J gave up 0 bases; unmatched junction bases: 6. CDR3 sequence: CASSLGTGGYSYNSPLHF. CDR3 DNA sequence: TGTGCCAGCAGCTTGGGGACAGGTGGTTACTCCTATAATTCACCCCTCCACTTT.